Below, 21 T cell receptor beta chains from the same sample are listed, as sequenced in a study of graft-versus-host responses after intestinal transplantation. These TCRs are of unknown antigen specificity. The data were produced by immunoSEQ multiplex PCR, yet TCRdb's version contains in-frame clones alone and is incomplete. In the table there are over 120,000 clones, about nine tenths of which are singletons. The sequenced sample was unstimulated CD4+ T cells sorted from spleen or lymph node cells, obtained before intestinal transplant. These receptors all come from a human donor who received an intestinal transplant.

V and J are TRBV15 and TRBJ2-3; D not certain. The CDR3 has 12 residues. Between the trimmed V and J ends, which lost 0 bases and 7 bases, there was a span of 5 bases. The germline V gene has CDR1 LNHNV and CDR2 YYDKDF (reference sequence). As DNA, the CDR3 is TGTGCCACCAGCAGAGAATCAAATACGCAGTATTTT. This sequence encodes CATSRESNTQYF.

The chain carries TRBV10-3 and TRBJ2-2; possible D gene TRBD1, 8 bases. V was shortened by 3 bases and J by 7 bases, with 24 bases between the two germline ends. This CDR3 spans 18 amino acids. CDR1 and CDR2 from the germline V gene are ENHRY and SYGVKD. The CDR3 nucleotides are TGTGCCATCAGTGACCTACGGACAGGGCTTGGGGAGGGCGGGGAGCTGTTTTTT. As protein: CAISDLRTGLGEGGELFF.

This rearrangement joins TRBV19 to TRBJ1-4; D not certain. V lost 2 bases and J lost 8, with 9 bases in between. Looked up from germline, CDR1 is LNHDA and CDR2 is SQIVND (reference sequence). CDR3 size: 13 residues. The CDR3 DNA follows: TGTGCCAGTAGTATATGGGCGGCCGAAAAACTGTTTTTT. Translated, it gives CASSIWAAEKLFF.

The chain couples TRBV30 to TRBJ1-2, with a tentative D call TRBD1 (5 bases). Germline CDR1 and CDR2: GTSNPN and SVGIG (reference sequence). Deletions cut 4 bases from V and 3 bases from J, with 9 bases between. The CDR3 length is 12 residues. CDR3 loop: CAWMGPYYGYTF. For the CDR3, the DNA is TGTGCCTGGATGGGACCTTACTATGGCTACACCTTC.

This chain connects TRBV28 to TRBJ1-3, with D uncertain. Germline CDR1 is MDHEN and CDR2 is SYDVKM. The CDR3 consists of 11 residues. Trimming took off 6 bases at V and 4 bases at J, with 4 bases between the two ends. The CDR3 loop reads CASSSGNTIYF. The DNA for the CDR3 is TGTGCCAGCAGCTCGGGAAACACCATATATTTT.

V is TRBV5-8 and J is TRBJ1-5; TRBD1 matches at 8 bases. After removal of 0 bases from V and 6 bases from J, the junction contained 11 bases not matched to a gene. Germline CDR1 and CDR2: SGHTS and YDEGEE. This CDR3 is 17 amino acids long. The CDR3 DNA follows: TGTGCCAGCAGCTTGGGGGACAGGCCCGAGGTTGGTCAGCCCCAGCATTTT. Amino acid sequence: CASSLGDRPEVGQPQHF.

The chain links TRBV7-8 to TRBJ1-1; D gene ambiguous. V lost 7 bases and J lost 0, with 15 bases in between. Germline loops: CDR1 SGHVS, CDR2 FQNEAQ. This CDR3 is 15 amino acids long. The CDR3 here is CASTGSAYMNTEAFF. Written as DNA, the CDR3 is TGTGCCAGCACAGGCAGTGCTTACATGAACACTGAAGCTTTCTTT.

This clone was observed a few times. This chain joins TRBV6-5 and TRBJ2-5, with D uncertain. In germline, CDR1 is MNHEY, CDR2 SVGAGI. The CDR3 is 13 residues long. V was pared by 0 bases and J by 4 bases, with 6 bases between. CDR3 DNA: TGTGCCAGCAGTTACTCGGGCAGAGAGACCCAGTACTTC. Protein: CASSYSGRETQYF.

The chain recombines TRBV7-2 with TRBJ1-4, with a weak D call TRBD1 (5 bases). The germline gives CDR1 SGHTA, CDR2 FQGNSA. V was trimmed by 2 bases and J by 7 bases, leaving 11 bases between them. The CDR3 contains 14 residues. The CDR3 protein is CASSLSWGSEKLFF. Written as DNA, the CDR3 is TGTGCCAGCAGCTTATCTTGGGGGAGTGAAAAACTGTTTTTT. The variable domain in full, with the rest retrieved from reference TRBV7-2 and TRBJ1-4, is GAGVSQSPSNKVTEKGKDVELRCDPISGHTALYWYRQSLGQGLEFLIYFQGNSAPDKSGLPSDRFSAERTGGSVSTLTIQRTQQEDSAVYLCASSLSWGSEKLFFGSGTQLSVL.

This clone has a single count. The chain combines TRBV20-1 with TRBJ2-3, with D hard to call. V was cut by 6 bases and J by 6 bases, with 10 bases left in between. Germline V gene data show CDR1 as DFQATT and CDR2 as SNEGSKA (reference sequence). This CDR3 comprises 11 residues. CDR3 bases: TGCAGTGCCCAGAAGAAGGATACGCAGTATTTT. It encodes CSAQKKDTQYF.

This chain connects TRBV10-3 to TRBJ1-5; no definite D call. V was clipped by 0 bases and J by 5 bases, with 11 bases between them. Germline CDR1 ENHRY, CDR2 SYGVKD. The CDR3 has 15 amino acids. The CDR3 loop reads CAISESIYTYQPQHF. DNA for the CDR3: TGTGCCATCAGTGAGTCGATCTACACCTATCAGCCCCAGCATTTT.

In its sample, this clone was seen a few times. V gene TRBV6-1 combines with J gene TRBJ1-2; tentative D call: TRBD1 (5 bases). Trimming stripped 0 bases from V and 3 bases from J, with 5 bases between. This CDR3 comprises 13 residues. Germline V gives CDR1 MNHNS, CDR2 SASEGT. In nucleotides, the CDR3 is TGTGCCAGCAGTGAAGCGGGGGACTATGGCTACACCTTC. This encodes CASSEAGDYGYTF.

This chain links TRBV6-5 with TRBJ1-1; unclear D gene. Germline values: CDR1 MNHEY, CDR2 SVGAGI. This CDR3 is built from 15 residues. Trimming left V 6 bases short and J 0 bases short, with 14 bases between. Here the CDR3 DNA reads TGTGCCAGCAGCCTCATTGTTGGCCTGAACACTGAAGCTTTCTTT. Translation: CASSLIVGLNTEAFF.

The CDR3 sequence: CASSARGDTQETQYF. The CDR3 DNA reads as TGTGCCAGCAGCGCTCGGGGGGACACACAAGAGACCCAGTACTTC. This chain uses TRBV9 with TRBJ2-5; tentatively, D is TRBD2 (7 bases). V dropped 3 bases and J dropped 2 bases, with 14 bases sitting between them. The CDR3 covers 15 residues. Germline CDR1 and CDR2: SGDLS and YYNGEE.

The CDR3 nucleotides read TGTGCCAGCAGCTACCCTCGCGCGGTTCAGCGGGAGGCCAAAAACATTCAGTACTTC. Translating it yields CASSYPRAVQREAKNIQYF. The rearrangement uses TRBV7-3 and TRBJ2-4; 8 bases align to TRBD2. This CDR3 comprises 19 residues. With 4 bases clipped from V and 1 base from J, the junction kept 15 bases outside the gene matches. The germline gives CDR1 SGHTA, CDR2 FQGTGA.

The J gene is TRBJ2-5, the V gene TRBV19, with TRBD1 matching 9 bases. The end of the DNA is better explained by TRBJ2-7, so the J call may be wrong. The CDR3 contains 17 residues. The V gene's germline CDR1 is LNHDA and CDR2 SQIVND (reference sequence). The CDR3 spells CASSTRPPTGGPYEQYF. Here the CDR3 DNA reads TGTGCCAGTAGTACCCGCCCCCCGACAGGGGGTCCCTACGAGCAGTACTTC.

The chain combines TRBV11-1 with TRBJ2-7, with D unresolved. The CDR3 consists of 11 residues. CDR1 SGHAT and CDR2 FQDESV come from the germline V gene (reference sequence). V lost 1 base and J lost 6, with 4 bases in between. The CDR3 DNA reads TGTGCCAGCAGCTTAGACCTCGAGCAGTACTTC. Its protein product is CASSLDLEQYF.

The rearrangement joins TRBV28 to TRBJ1-2; 12 bases are a match to TRBD1. Per germline, CDR1 MDHEN and CDR2 SYDVKM. This CDR3 region has 14 residues. J lost 5 bases, V lost 4 bases, and 2 bases had no gene match. The CDR3 DNA reads as TGTGCCAGCAGTTGGGACAGGGGGCGGTATGGCTACACCTTC. This codes for CASSWDRGRYGYTF.

This clone appeared a single time. One junction end does not reproduce the germline sequence, and a read error may be involved. The rearrangement joins TRBV25-1 to TRBJ1-6, with no clear D. Germline loops: CDR1 MGHDK, CDR2 SYGVNS. The CDR3 consists of 14 residues. CDR3 sequence (DNA): TGTGCCAGCAGCGAATGGTTAGGTTATTCACCCCTCCACTTT. Protein: CASSEWLGYSPLHF.

The rearrangement joins TRBV29-1 to TRBJ2-7; 10 bases match TRBD2. This CDR3 is 14 amino acids long. V trimming: 6 bases; J trimming: 5 bases; junction bases outside the gene matches: 10. From germline, CDR1 is SQVTM and CDR2 ANQGSEA. Written as DNA, the CDR3 is TGCAGCGTACTGCCGGGACTAGCGAGAAACGAGCAGTACTTC. Encoded protein: CSVLPGLARNEQYF.

This sequence joins TRBV5-6 and TRBJ1-5; 7 nucleotides match TRBD1. Germline values: CDR1 SGHDT, CDR2 YYEEEE. The CDR3 runs 15 residues. The trim removed 0 bases at V and 6 bases at J, leaving 6 bases unmatched. This chain's CDR3 is CASSLVGGGGQPQHF. The DNA of the CDR3 is TGTGCCAGCAGCTTGGTTGGAGGGGGCGGTCAGCCCCAGCATTTT. The full variable domain, its missing parts supplied by reference TRBV5-6 and TRBJ1-5, is DAGVTQSPTHLIKTRGQQVTLRCSPKSGHDTVSWYQQALGQGPQFIFQYYEEEERQRGNFPDRFSGHQFPNYSSELNVNALLLGDSALYLCASSLVGGGGQPQHFGDGTRLSIL.